This T cell receptor beta chain originates from a study of control samples from healthy donors and cancer patients. The protocol was immunoSEQ multiplex PCR, while the TCRdb copy is restricted to in-frame clones and leaves out a portion. This sample has 90,000 to 110,000 clones, with around four fifths found just once. This clonotype originated in a woman aged 45-65 years in good health. The sample taken for sequencing was blood.

CDR3 residues: CASRPITNGFSGYTF. The DNA for the CDR3 is TGTGCCAGCAGACCCATAACTAATGGTTTCTCTGGCTACACCTTC. The V call is TRBV6-6, the J call TRBJ1-2, with D hard to call. V was trimmed by 6 bases and J by 7 bases, leaving 21 bases between them. Germline V CDR1 and CDR2: MNHNY, SVGAGI (reference sequence). CDR3 length equals 15 residues.